This is a list of T cell receptor beta chains from one sample in a study of regulatory T cells in long-lasting Graves disease. TCRdb re-analysed the multiplex PCR reads in MiXCR, keeping a single row per CDR3 protein. The table includes 300,000 to 500,000 distinct CDR3 sequences, under 25% detected once. The source was peripheral blood mononuclear cells (PBMCs), collected when the disease was refractory, from a patient treated with antithyroid drugs. These TCRs come from a female donor with Graves disease. Both conserved end residues are part of each CDR3. A D gene is named only where the DNA matches it firmly. The size entry is marked missing in some rows and otherwise reads once, few, many or a size class.

V	D	J	size	CDR3	DNA
TRBV27	-	TRBJ2-6	many	CASSPFGGTGANVLTF	TGTGCCAGCAGTCCCTTCGGAGGTACTGGGGCCAACGTCCTGACTTTC
TRBV20-1	-	TRBJ1-4	many	CSARDLRTGNEKLFF	TGCAGTGCTAGAGATTTAAGGACGGGGAATGAAAAACTGTTTTTT
TRBV28	-	TRBJ2-7	many	CASSPGTSPSYEQYF	TGTGCCAGCAGTCCCGGGACCTCGCCATCCTACGAGCAGTACTTC
TRBV3-1	-	TRBJ2-7	few	CASSPGSPPHEQYF	TGTGCCAGCAGCCCCGGGTCCCCCCCCCACGAGCAGTACTTC
TRBV20-1	-	TRBJ2-7	once	CSTTSVSSYEQYF	TGCAGTACTACGTCGGTGAGCTCCTACGAGCAGTACTTC
TRBV28	TRBD1	TRBJ2-5	many	CASSRRTGGFQETQYF	TGTGCCAGCAGCCGTAGGACAGGGGGATTCCAAGAGACCCAGTACTTC
TRBV6-1	TRBD2	TRBJ2-2	-	CASQSSGRGGELFF	TGTGCCAGCCAGAGTAGCGGGAGAGGCGGGGAGCTGTTTTTT
TRBV30	TRBD1	TRBJ1-6	many	CAWSMDRVLSPLHF	TGTGCCTGGAGTATGGACAGGGTGTTGTCACCCCTCCACTTT
TRBV7-9	TRBD2	TRBJ2-1	-	CASSRGSSYNEQFF	TGTGCCAGCAGCCGCGGGAGCTCCTACAATGAGCAGTTCTTC
TRBV9	TRBD1	TRBJ2-5	few	CASSVDGTADETQYF	TGTGCCAGCAGCGTAGACGGGACAGCGGACGAGACCCAGTACTTC
TRBV9	-	TRBJ1-5	-	CASSVGVSQPQHF	TGTGCCAGCAGCGTAGGGGTAAGTCAGCCCCAGCATTTT
TRBV28	-	TRBJ2-5	many	CASSSDIGETQYF	TGTGCCAGCAGCTCCGACATCGGCGAGACCCAGTACTTC
TRBV28	TRBD2	TRBJ2-2	-	CASSLLPSGSGELFF	TGTGCCAGCAGTTTACTCCCCAGCGGGAGCGGGGAGCTGTTTTTT
TRBV7-2	-	TRBJ2-7	-	CASSLQGVSYEQYF	TGTGCCAGCAGCTTGCAGGGTGTGTCCTACGAGCAGTACTTC
TRBV5-1	-	TRBJ2-7	few	CASSLWTAYEQYF	TGCGCCAGCAGCTTGTGGACAGCCTACGAGCAGTACTTC
TRBV7-9	-	TRBJ2-7	many	CASREGQFSEQYF	TGTGCCAGCAGAGAGGGGCAGTTCAGCGAGCAGTACTTC